This TCR beta chain came from a study of blood T cell repertoires in COVID-19. As for the study in general: The United States, Italy and Spain were the sources of the acute and convalescent COVID-19 samples. PBMCs, B-cell-depleted T cells, or T cells were the source of the cDNA or gDNA that made up the material.

Deletions cut 0 bases from V and 0 bases from J, with 7 bases between. Germline CDR1 and CDR2: SGHRS and YFSETQ. The CDR3 contains 15 residues. In the original processing: The authors estimated nucleated cell counts from reference gene primer amplification. Clones were read by immunoSEQ multiplex PCR, and TCRdb kept only the in-frame ones, dropping some. The DNA was the basis for D and trimming; V, J and clone size are from that table. The data show around 150,000 clones, about four fifths seen once. The TCR was taken from an older woman with active or convalescent COVID-19. The sample consisted of peripheral blood. This chain joins TRBV5-1 and TRBJ1-3; a possible D gene is TRBD1 (5 bases). CDR3 nucleotides: TGCGCCAGCAGCTTGGGACAGCTCTCTGGAAACACCATATATTTT. This encodes CASSLGQLSGNTIYF.